What follows describes a single TCR beta chain. Its antigen is unidentified. The record originates from a study of T cell responses to AZD1222 COVID-19 vaccine. TCRdb keeps only in-frame clones here, not all; method: immunoSEQ multiplex PCR. The sample shows approximately 170,000 clones, around 94% of them seen only once. General study findings and limits: An increase in Spike-specific TCR breadth and depth was observed after two AZD1222 doses. Vaccine-associated CD4 TCRs spanned spike, dominant at 160-218 and 743-854.

The TCR was taken from an adult who received the AZD1222 COVID-19 vaccine. Source: peripheral blood, taken 28 days after the second AZD1222 dose.

CDR3: CASSLGRGAFF. The CDR3 region has the DNA TGTGCCAGTAGCCTGGGGAGGGGAGCTTTCTTT. The chain carries TRBV19 and TRBJ1-1, with D possibly matching TRBD1 (5 bases). Germline values: CDR1 LNHDA, CDR2 SQIVND (reference sequence). The CDR3 loop spans 11 amino acids. V shed 6 bases and J shed 10 bases, with 12 bases lying between them. Filled out from reference TRBV19 and TRBJ1-1, the complete variable domain reads DGGITQSPKYLFRKEGQNVTLSCEQNLNHDAMYWYRQDPGQGLRLIYYSQIVNDFQKGDIAEGYSVSREKKESFPLTVTSAQKNPTAFYLCASSLGRGAFFGQGTRLTVV.